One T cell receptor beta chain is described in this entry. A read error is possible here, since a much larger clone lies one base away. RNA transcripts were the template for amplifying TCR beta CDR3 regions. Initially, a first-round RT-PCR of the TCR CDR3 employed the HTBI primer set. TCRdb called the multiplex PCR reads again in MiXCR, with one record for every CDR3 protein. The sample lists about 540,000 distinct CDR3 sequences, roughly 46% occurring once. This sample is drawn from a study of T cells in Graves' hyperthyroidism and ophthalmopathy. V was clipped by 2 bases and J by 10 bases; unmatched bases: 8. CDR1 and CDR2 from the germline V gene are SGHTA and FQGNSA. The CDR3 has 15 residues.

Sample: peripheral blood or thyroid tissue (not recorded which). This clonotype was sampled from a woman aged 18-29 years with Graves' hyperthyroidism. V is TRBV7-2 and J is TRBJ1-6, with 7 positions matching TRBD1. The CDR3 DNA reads TGTGCCAGCAGCTTAAGCGGGACAGTGGGATCACCCCTCCACTTT. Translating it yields CASSLSGTVGSPLHF.